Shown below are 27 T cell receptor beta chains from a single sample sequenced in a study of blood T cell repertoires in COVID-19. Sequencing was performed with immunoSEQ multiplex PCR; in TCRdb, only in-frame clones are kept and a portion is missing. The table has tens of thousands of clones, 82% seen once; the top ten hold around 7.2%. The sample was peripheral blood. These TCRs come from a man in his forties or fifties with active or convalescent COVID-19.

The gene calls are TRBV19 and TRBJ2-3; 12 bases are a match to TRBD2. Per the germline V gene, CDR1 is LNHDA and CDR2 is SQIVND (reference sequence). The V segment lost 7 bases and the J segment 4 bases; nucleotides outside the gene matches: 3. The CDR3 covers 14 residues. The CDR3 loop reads CASTLAGGADTQYF. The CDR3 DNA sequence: TGTGCCAGTACCCTAGCGGGGGGGGCAGATACGCAGTATTTT.

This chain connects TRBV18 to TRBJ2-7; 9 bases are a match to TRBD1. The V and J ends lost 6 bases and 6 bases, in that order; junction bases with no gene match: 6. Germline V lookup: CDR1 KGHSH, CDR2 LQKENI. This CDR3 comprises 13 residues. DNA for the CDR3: TGTGCCAGCTCTCCGGGGACAGGGTTCGAGCAGTACTTC. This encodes CASSPGTGFEQYF.

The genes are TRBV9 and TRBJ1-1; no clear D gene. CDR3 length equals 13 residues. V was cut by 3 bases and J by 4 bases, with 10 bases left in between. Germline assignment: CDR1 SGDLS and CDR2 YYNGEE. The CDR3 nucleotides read TGTGCCAGCAGCGCGCTAGGCGGCACTGAAGCTTTCTTT. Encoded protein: CASSALGGTEAFF.

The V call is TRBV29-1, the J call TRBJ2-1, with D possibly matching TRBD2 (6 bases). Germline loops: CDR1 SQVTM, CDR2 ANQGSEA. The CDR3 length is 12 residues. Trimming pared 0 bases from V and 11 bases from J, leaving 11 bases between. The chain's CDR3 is CSVEEAGLQQFF. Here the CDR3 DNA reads TGCAGCGTTGAAGAGGCGGGGTTGCAGCAGTTCTTC.

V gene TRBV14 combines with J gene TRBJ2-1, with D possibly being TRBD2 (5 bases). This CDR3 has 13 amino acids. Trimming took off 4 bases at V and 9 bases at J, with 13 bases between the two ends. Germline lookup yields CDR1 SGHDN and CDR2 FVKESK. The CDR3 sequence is CASSRVVGSEQFF. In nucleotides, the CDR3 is TGTGCCAGCAGCCGAGTGGTGGGGAGTGAGCAGTTCTTC.

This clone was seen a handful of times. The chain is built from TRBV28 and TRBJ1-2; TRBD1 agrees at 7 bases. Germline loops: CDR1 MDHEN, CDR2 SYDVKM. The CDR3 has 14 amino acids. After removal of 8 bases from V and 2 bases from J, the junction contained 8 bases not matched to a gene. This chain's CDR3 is CASLRPGGNYGYTF. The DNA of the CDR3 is TGTGCCAGCCTGCGGCCAGGGGGGAACTATGGCTACACCTTC.

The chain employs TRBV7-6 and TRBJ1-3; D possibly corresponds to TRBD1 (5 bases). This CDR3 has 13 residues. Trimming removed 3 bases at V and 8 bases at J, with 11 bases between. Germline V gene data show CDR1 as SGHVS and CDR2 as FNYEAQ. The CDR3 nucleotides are TGTGCCAGCAGCTTTGGAGGGGAAGACACCATATATTTT. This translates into CASSFGGEDTIYF.

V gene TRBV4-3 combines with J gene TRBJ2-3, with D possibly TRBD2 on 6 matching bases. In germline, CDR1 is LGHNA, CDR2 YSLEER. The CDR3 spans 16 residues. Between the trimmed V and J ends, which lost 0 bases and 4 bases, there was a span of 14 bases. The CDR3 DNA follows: TGCGCCAGCAGCCAAGATCGGGGACTCCCCTCAGATACGCAGTATTTT. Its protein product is CASSQDRGLPSDTQYF.

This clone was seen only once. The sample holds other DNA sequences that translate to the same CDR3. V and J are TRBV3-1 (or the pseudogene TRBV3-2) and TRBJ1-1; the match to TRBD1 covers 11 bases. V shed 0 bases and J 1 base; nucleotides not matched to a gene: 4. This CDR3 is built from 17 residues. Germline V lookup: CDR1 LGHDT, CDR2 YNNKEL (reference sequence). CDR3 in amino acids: CASSQEDRGLWNTEAFF. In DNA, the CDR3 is TGTGCCAGCAGCCAAGAGGACAGGGGGCTGTGGAACACTGAAGCTTTCTTT.

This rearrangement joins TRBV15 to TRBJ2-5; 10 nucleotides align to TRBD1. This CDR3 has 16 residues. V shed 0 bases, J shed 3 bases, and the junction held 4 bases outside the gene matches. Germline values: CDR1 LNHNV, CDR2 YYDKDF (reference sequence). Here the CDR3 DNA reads TGTGCCACCAGCAGAGATCGGGGGACAGGGGAAGAGACCCAGTACTTC. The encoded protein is CATSRDRGTGEETQYF.

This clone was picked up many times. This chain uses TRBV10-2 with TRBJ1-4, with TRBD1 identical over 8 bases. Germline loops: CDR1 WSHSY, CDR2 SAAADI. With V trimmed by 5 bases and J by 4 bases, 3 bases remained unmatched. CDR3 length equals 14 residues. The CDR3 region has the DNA TGCGCCAGCAGTACAGGGGGTGGTAATGAAAAACTGTTTTTT. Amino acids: CASSTGGGNEKLFF.

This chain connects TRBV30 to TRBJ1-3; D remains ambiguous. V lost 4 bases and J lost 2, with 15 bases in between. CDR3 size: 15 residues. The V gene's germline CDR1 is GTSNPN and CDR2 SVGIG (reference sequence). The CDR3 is CAWNLLGVAGNTIYF. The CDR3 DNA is TGTGCCTGGAACCTTCTCGGGGTGGCTGGAAACACCATATATTTT.

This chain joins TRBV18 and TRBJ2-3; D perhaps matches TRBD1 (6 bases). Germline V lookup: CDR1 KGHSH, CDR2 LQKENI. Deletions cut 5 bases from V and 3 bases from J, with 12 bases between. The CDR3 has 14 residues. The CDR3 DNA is TGTGCCAGCTCAACACGGGACAAAACAGATACGCAGTATTTT. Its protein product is CASSTRDKTDTQYF.

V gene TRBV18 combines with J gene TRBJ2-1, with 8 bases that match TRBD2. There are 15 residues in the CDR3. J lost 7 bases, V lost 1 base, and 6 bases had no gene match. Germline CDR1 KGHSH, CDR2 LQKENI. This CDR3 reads CASSPQRGFGNEQFF. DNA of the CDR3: TGTGCCAGCTCACCACAGCGGGGGTTCGGGAATGAGCAGTTCTTC.

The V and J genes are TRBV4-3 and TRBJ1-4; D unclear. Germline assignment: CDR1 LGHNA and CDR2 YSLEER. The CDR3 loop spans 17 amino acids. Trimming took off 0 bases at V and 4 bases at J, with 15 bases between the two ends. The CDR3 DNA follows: TGCGCCAGCAGCCAAGATAAAGCCGGGAACCTTAATGAAAAACTGTTTTTT. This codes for CASSQDKAGNLNEKLFF.

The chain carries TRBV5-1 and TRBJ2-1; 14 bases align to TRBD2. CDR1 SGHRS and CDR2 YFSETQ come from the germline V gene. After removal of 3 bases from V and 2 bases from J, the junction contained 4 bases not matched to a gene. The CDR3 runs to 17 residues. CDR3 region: CASSSTSGGDPYNEQFF. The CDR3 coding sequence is TGCGCCAGCAGCTCGACTAGCGGGGGGGATCCCTACAATGAGCAGTTCTTC.

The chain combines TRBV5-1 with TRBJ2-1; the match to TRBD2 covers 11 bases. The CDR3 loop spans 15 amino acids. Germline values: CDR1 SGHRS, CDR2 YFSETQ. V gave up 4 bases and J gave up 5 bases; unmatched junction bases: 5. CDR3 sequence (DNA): TGCGCCAGCAGCGGGGGACTAGCGGTGGACAATGAGCAGTTCTTC. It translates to CASSGGLAVDNEQFF.

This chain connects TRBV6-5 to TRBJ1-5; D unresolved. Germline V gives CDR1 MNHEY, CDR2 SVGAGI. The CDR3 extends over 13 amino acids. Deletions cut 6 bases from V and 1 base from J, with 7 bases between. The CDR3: CASSTTSNQPQHF. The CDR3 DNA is TGTGCCAGCAGCACTACCAGCAATCAGCCCCAGCATTTT.

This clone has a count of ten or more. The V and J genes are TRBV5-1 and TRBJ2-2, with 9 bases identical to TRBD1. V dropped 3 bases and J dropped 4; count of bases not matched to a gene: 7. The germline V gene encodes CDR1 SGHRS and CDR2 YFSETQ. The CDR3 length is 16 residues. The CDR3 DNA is TGCGCCAGCAGCTCCACCGGGACAGGGCTCACCGGGGAGCTGTTTTTT. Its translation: CASSSTGTGLTGELFF.

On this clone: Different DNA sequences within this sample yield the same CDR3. The DNA of the CDR3 is TGTGCCAGCAGCTTAGAGGGGGACACTGAAGCTTTCTTT. Its protein product is CASSLEGDTEAFF. The rearrangement uses TRBV7-9 and TRBJ1-1; the D gene is possibly TRBD1 (6 bases). Between the trimmed V and J ends, which lost 1 base and 3 bases, there was a span of 6 bases. Per the germline V gene, CDR1 is SEHNR and CDR2 is FQNEAQ (reference sequence). This CDR3 is 13 amino acids long.

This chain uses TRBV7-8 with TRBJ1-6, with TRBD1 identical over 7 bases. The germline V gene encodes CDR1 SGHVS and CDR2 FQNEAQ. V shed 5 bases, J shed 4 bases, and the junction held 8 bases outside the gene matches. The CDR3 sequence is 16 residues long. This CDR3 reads CASSPSRGLYNSPLHF. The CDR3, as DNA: TGTGCCAGCAGCCCTTCGAGGGGGCTTTATAATTCACCCCTCCACTTT.

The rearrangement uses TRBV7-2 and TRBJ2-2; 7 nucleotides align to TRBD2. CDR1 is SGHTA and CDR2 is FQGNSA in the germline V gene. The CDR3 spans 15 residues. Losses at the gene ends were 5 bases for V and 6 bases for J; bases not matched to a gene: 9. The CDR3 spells CASSPPTGGAGELFF. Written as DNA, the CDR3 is TGTGCCAGCAGCCCTCCCACGGGGGGTGCCGGGGAGCTGTTTTTT.

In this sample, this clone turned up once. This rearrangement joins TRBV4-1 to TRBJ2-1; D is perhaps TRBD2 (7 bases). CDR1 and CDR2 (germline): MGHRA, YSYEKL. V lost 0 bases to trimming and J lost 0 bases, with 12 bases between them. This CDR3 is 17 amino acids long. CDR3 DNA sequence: TGCGCCAGCAGCCAAGAAAGGGGGGGGAGCTCCTACAATGAGCAGTTCTTC. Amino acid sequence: CASSQERGGSSYNEQFF.

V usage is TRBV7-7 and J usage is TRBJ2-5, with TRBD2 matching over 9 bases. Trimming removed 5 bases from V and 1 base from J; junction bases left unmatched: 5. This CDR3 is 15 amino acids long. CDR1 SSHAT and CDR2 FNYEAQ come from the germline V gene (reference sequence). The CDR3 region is CASSALAGSQETQYF. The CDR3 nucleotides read TGTGCCAGCAGCGCCCTAGCGGGGAGCCAAGAGACCCAGTACTTC.

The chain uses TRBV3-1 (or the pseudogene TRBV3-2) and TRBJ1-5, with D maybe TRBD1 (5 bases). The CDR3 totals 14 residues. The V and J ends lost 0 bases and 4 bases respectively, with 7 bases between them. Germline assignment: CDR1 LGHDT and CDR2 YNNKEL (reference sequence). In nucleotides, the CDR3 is TGTGCCAGCAGCCAAGAGTCAGGGAATCAGCCCCAGCATTTT. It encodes CASSQESGNQPQHF.

The CDR3 sequence is CASRNDGANYGYTF. CDR3 bases: TGTGCCAGCAGAAACGACGGAGCTAACTATGGCTACACCTTC. The chain is built from TRBV5-4 and TRBJ1-2, with D uncertain. The germline gives CDR1 SGHNT, CDR2 YYREEE (reference sequence). There are 14 residues in the CDR3. Trimming took 5 bases from V and 0 from J, leaving 11 bases between them.

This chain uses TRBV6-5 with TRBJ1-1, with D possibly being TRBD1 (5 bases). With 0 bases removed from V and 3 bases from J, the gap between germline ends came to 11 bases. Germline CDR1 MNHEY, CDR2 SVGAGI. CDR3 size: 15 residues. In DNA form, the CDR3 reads TGTGCCAGCAGTTACTCCTTCAGGGTAGACACTGAAGCTTTCTTT. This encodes CASSYSFRVDTEAFF.